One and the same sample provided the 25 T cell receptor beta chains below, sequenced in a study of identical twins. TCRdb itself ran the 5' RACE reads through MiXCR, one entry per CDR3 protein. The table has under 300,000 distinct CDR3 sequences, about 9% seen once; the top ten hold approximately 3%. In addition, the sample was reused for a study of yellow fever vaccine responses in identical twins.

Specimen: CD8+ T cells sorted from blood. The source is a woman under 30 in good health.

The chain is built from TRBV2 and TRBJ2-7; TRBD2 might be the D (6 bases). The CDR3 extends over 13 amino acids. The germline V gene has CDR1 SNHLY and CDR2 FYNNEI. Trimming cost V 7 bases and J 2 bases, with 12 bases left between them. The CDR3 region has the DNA TGTGCCAGCATAGGCGGGGTGACCTACGAGCAGTACTTC. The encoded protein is CASIGGVTYEQYF.

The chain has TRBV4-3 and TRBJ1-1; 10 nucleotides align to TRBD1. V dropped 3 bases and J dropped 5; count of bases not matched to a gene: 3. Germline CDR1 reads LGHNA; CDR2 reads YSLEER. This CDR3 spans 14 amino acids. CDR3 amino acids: CASSQTGGETEAFF. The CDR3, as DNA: TGCGCCAGCAGCCAGACAGGGGGCGAGACTGAAGCTTTCTTT.

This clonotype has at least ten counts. The CDR3 DNA follows: TGTGCCAGCAGCTTGGGCCCCCAAGAGACCCAGTACTTC. Amino acid sequence: CASSLGPQETQYF. The rearrangement uses TRBV7-2 and TRBJ2-5; D is uncertain. V lost 3 bases and J lost 1, with 6 bases in between. Per germline, CDR1 SGHTA and CDR2 FQGNSA. This CDR3 region has 13 residues.

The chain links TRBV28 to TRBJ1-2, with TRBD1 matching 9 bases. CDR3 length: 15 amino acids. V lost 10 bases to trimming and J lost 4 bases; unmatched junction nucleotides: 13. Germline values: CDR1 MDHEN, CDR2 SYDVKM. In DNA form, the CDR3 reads TGTGCCACCGGACAGGGGCCCTATGGAGTCTATGGCTACACCTTC. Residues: CATGQGPYGVYGYTF.

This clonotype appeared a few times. The DNA of the CDR3 is TGTGCCAGCAGCAGGAAGACAGGGGTGGTGAACACTGAAGCTTTCTTT. Protein sequence: CASSRKTGVVNTEAFF. J is TRBJ1-1 and V is TRBV21-1; TRBD1, the D gene given by the table, was not confirmed from the DNA. TRBV21-1 is a documented pseudogene. The CDR3 is 16 amino acids.

CDR3 DNA sequence: TGTGCCATCAGTGAAGGCGGGGGAGGGTTCAATGAGCAGTTCTTC. Its protein is CAISEGGGGFNEQFF. This chain connects TRBV10-3 to TRBJ2-1; 7 positions agree with TRBD2. The V and J ends lost 3 bases and 6 bases, in that order; junction bases with no gene match: 8. CDR1 and CDR2 from the germline V gene are ENHRY and SYGVKD. The CDR3 runs to 15 residues.

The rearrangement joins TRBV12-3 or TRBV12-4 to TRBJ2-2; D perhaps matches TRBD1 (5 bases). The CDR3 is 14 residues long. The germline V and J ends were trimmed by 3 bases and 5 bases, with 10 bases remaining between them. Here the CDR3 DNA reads TGTGCCAGCAGTTTGGGGCAGTGGACCGGGGAGCTGTTTTTT. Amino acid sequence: CASSLGQWTGELFF.

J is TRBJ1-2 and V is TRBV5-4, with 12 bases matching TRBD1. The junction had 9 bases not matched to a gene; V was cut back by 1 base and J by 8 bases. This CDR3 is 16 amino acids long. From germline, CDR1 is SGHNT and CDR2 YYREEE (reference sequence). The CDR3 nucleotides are TGTGCCAGCAGCTTGCTTTGGGGACAGGGGGCTGACGGCTACACCTTC. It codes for CASSLLWGQGADGYTF.

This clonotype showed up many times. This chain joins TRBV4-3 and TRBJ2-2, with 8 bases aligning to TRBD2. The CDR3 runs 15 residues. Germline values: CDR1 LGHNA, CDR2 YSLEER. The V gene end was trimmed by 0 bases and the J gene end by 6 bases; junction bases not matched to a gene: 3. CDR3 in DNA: TGCGCCAGCAGCCAAGATCAGCGGGGGTCCGGGGAGCTGTTTTTT. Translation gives CASSQDQRGSGELFF.

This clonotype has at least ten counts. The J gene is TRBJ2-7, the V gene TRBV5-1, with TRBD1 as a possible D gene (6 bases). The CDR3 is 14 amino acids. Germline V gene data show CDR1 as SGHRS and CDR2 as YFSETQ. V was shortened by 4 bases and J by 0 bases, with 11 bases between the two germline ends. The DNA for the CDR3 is TGCGCCAGCAGCGACGGACAGAGCTCCTACGAGCAGTACTTC. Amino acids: CASSDGQSSYEQYF.

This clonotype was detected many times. This CDR3 is CAISESYYEQYF. DNA for the CDR3: TGTGCCATCAGTGAGTCATACTACGAGCAGTACTTC. V gene TRBV10-3 combines with J gene TRBJ2-7; D not resolved. The CDR3 sequence is 12 residues long. V lost 0 bases and J lost 3, with 3 bases in between. The germline V gene encodes CDR1 ENHRY and CDR2 SYGVKD.

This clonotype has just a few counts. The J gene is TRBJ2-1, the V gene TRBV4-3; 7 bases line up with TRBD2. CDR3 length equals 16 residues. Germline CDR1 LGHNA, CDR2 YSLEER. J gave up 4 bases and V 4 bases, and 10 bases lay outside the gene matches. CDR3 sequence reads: CASSRRAGERYNEQFF. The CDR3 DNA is TGCGCCAGCAGCCGAAGGGCGGGGGAGAGGTACAATGAGCAGTTCTTC.

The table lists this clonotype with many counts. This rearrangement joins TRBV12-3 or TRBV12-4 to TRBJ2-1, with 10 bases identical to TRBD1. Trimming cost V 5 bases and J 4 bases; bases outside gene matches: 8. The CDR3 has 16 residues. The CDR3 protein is CASSPRDRGQYNEQFF. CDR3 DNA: TGTGCCAGCAGTCCGAGGGACAGGGGACAATACAATGAGCAGTTCTTC.

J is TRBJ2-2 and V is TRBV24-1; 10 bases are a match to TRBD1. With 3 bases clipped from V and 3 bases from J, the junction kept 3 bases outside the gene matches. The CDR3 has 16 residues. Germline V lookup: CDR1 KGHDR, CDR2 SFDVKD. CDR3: CATSDEDRGHTGELFF. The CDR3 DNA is TGTGCCACCAGTGATGAAGACAGGGGGCACACCGGGGAGCTGTTTTTT.

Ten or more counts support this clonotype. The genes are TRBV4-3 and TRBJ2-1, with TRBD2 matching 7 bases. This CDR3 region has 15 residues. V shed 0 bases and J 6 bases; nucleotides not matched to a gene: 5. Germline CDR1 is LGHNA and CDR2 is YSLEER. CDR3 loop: CASSQDGAGANEQFF. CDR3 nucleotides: TGCGCCAGCAGCCAAGACGGGGCGGGAGCCAATGAGCAGTTCTTC.

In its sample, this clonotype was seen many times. CDR3 residues: CASSLVSGRTEAFF. For the CDR3, the DNA is TGTGCCAGCAGCTTGGTATCCGGGCGGACTGAAGCTTTCTTT. V and J are TRBV5-5 and TRBJ1-1, with D uncertain. Germline lookup yields CDR1 SGHKS and CDR2 YYEKEE (reference sequence). This CDR3 contains 14 residues. Deletions cut 0 bases from V and 5 bases from J, with 11 bases between.

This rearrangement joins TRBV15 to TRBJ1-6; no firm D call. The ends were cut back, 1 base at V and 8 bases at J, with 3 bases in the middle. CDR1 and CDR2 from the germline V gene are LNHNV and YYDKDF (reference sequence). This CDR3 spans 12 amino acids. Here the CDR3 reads CATSRGYSPLHF. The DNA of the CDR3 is TGTGCCACCAGCAGAGGGTATTCACCCCTCCACTTT.

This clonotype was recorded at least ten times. The CDR3 coding sequence is TGCAGTGCTAGAGGGAGGGGGACTATCTCCTACAATGAGCAGTTCTTC. Translated: CSARGRGTISYNEQFF. The gene calls are TRBV20-1 and TRBJ2-1; D might be TRBD2 (7 bases). Germline V gives CDR1 DFQATT, CDR2 SNEGSKA (reference sequence). The V end lost 1 base, the J end lost 0 bases, and 13 bases lay between the germline ends. The CDR3 extends over 16 amino acids.

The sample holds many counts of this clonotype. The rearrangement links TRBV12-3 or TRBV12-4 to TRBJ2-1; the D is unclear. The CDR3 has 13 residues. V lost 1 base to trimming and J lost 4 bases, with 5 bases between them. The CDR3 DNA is TGTGCCAGCAGTTTAGGGAATTACAATGAGCAGTTCTTC. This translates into CASSLGNYNEQFF.

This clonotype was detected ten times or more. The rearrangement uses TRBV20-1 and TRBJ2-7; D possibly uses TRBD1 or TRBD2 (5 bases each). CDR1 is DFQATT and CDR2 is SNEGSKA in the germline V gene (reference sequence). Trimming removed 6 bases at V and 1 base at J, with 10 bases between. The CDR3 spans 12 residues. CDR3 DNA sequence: TGCAGTGCCTGGGGACCTTCCTACGAGCAGTACTTC. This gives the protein CSAWGPSYEQYF.

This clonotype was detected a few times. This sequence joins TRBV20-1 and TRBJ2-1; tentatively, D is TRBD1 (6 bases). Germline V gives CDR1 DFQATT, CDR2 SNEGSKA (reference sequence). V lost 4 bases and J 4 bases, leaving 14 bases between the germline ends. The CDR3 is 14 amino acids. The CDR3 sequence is CSATGQYIYNEQFF. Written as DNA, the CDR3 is TGCAGTGCTACCGGACAGTATATATACAATGAGCAGTTCTTC.

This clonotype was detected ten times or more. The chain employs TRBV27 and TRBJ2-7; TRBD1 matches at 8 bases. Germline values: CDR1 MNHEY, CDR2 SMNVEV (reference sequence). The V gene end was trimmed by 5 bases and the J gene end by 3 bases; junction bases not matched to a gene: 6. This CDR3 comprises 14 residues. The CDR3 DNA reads TGTGCCAGCAGTAGCGGACAGGGTTTCTACGAGCAGTACTTC. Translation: CASSSGQGFYEQYF.

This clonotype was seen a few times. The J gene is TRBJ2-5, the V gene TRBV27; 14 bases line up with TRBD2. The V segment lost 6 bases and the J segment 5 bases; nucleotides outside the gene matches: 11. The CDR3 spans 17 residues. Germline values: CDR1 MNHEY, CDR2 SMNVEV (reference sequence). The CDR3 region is CASRRLAGGPAGETQYF. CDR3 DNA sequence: TGTGCCAGCAGGAGACTAGCGGGAGGGCCCGCTGGGGAGACCCAGTACTTC.

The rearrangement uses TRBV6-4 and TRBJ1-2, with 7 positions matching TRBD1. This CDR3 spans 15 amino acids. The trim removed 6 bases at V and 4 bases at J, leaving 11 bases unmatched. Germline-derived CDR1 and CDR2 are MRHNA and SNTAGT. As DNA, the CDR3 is TGTGCCAGCAGGCTGACAGGGACCCAAGGCTATGGCTACACCTTC. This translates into CASRLTGTQGYGYTF.

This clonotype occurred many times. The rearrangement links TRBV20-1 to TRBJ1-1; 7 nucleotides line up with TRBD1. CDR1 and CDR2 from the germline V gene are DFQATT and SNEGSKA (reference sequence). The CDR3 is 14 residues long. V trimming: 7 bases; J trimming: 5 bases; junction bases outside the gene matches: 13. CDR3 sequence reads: CSVETPGGVTEAFF. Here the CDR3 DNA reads TGCAGTGTCGAAACCCCAGGGGGAGTTACTGAAGCTTTCTTT.